Listed below are T cell receptor beta chains from one sample, sequenced in a study of blood T cell repertoires in COVID-19. Profiling relied on immunoSEQ multiplex PCR, and the TCRdb table lists in-frame clones only, not all of them. The sample has approximately 310,000 clones; 75% to 90% are singletons. Sequencing used PBMCs or T cells enriched from blood (not recorded which). These receptors originate from a man between 60 and 70 years old who had recovered from COVID-19. Both conserved end residues are part of each CDR3. The order of the fields is clone size, D gene, V gene, J gene, CDR3 protein, CDR3 DNA. The D gene is left open where the match is weak. Size tells how often a clone was seen (once, few, many) or the class of an expanded clone, and some rows leave it out.

-,TRBD1,TRBV27,TRBJ1-2,CASSSIVGDRDRSYNYGYTF,TGTGCCAGCAGTTCAATTGTCGGAGACAGGGACCGATCTTATAACTATGGCTACACCTTC
-,TRBD1,TRBV24-1,TRBJ2-1,CATSDRTQGEFWNEQFF,TGTGCCACCAGTGATAGGACACAGGGGGAGTTCTGGAATGAGCAGTTCTTC
once,TRBD2,TRBV7-2,TRBJ2-5,CASSWGRGGETQYF,TGTGCCAGCAGCTGGGGACGGGGAGGGGAGACCCAGTACTTC
-,-,TRBV5-8,TRBJ1-5,CASSVRLNQPQHF,TGTGCCAGCAGCGTCAGGCTCAATCAGCCCCAGCATTTT
-,-,TRBV21-1,TRBJ2-1,CASSHLVGRPVHNEQFF,TGTGCCAGCAGTCATTTAGTTGGGAGGCCCGTTCACAATGAGCAGTTCTTC
-,-,TRBV21-1,TRBJ2-3,CASTSTGIGTDTQYF,TGTGCCAGCACCTCGACAGGGATTGGCACAGATACGCAGTATTTT
-,-,TRBV19,TRBJ2-1,CASTPWVTRAYNEQFF,TGTGCCAGTACTCCGTGGGTGACTAGGGCCTACAATGAGCAGTTCTTC
-,TRBD1,TRBV28,TRBJ2-7,CARPLIRDRIAYEQYF,TGTGCCAGGCCTTTGATAAGGGACAGAATAGCCTACGAGCAGTACTTC
-,-,TRBV5-4,TRBJ1-3,CASSRNGLQGGPGNTIYF,TGTGCCAGCAGCCGGAATGGTTTGCAGGGTGGTCCTGGAAACACCATATATTTT
-,-,TRBV15,TRBJ2-2,CATPRDRYTGELFF,TGTGCCACCCCGCGGGACAGATACACCGGGGAGCTGTTTTTT
-,-,TRBV5-1,TRBJ2-6,CASSLAPGSGANVLTF,TGCGCCAGCAGCTTGGCTCCGGGTTCTGGGGCCAACGTCCTGACTTTC
-,TRBD2,TRBV30,TRBJ2-7,CAGAGIYEQYF,TGTGCCGGAGCGGGAATATACGAGCAGTACTTC
-,TRBD1,TRBV5-4,TRBJ2-5,CASSSRDRGYEETQYF,TGTGCCAGCAGCTCCCGGGACAGGGGGTACGAGGAGACCCAGTACTTC
-,TRBD1,TRBV11-2,TRBJ2-5,CASSLGGGALRETQYF,TGTGCCAGCAGCTTAGGAGGGGGCGCATTAAGAGAGACCCAGTACTTC
-,-,TRBV2,TRBJ1-4,CASRADIEKLFF,TGTGCCAGCAGGGCCGATATTGAAAAACTGTTTTTT
once,-,TRBV30,TRBJ1-6,CAWSFVNSPLHF,TGTGCCTGGAGTTTCGTTAATTCACCCCTCCACTTT
-,-,TRBV7-3,TRBJ1-1,CASSPSVGAEAFF,TGTGCCAGCAGCCCCAGCGTAGGGGCTGAAGCTTTCTTT
-,TRBD1,TRBV6-5,TRBJ2-7,CASRATTGASYEQYF,TGTGCCAGCAGAGCCACGACAGGGGCCTCCTACGAGCAGTACTTC
-,-,TRBV3-1/TRBV3-2,TRBJ2-3,CASAKRSTDTQYF,TGTGCCAGCGCGAAGCGGTCCACAGATACGCAGTATTTT
-,TRBD2,TRBV4-2,TRBJ2-3,CASSQGLAVSTDTQYF,TGTGCCAGCAGCCAAGGCCTAGCGGTATCCACAGATACGCAGTATTTT